This is a list of T cell receptor beta chains from one sample in a study of monozygotic twins with inflammatory bowel disease. Using the 5' RACE reads, TCRdb records one entry per CDR3 protein without DNA. This sample's table reports more than 300,000 distinct CDR3 sequences. The sequenced sample was blood. Source of these receptors: a human donor with ulcerative colitis or Crohn's disease, or a healthy co-twin of an affected twin (not recorded which). CDR3s include the opening cysteine and the closing phenylalanine or tryptophan. Fields, in order: J gene, V gene, CDR3 protein.

TRBJ2-4 | TRBV10-3 | CAISERGAPLGIQYF
TRBJ2-2 | TRBV6-2/TRBV6-3 | CASSRTDTGELFF
TRBJ2-5 | TRBV11-1 | CASSTLQGEETQYF
TRBJ2-3 | TRBV4-3 | CASSPPIQGATQYF
TRBJ2-7 | TRBV28 | CASSLTGSSYEQYF
TRBJ1-2 | TRBV19 | CASRYSGVQGYTF
TRBJ1-1 | TRBV4-2 | CASSQGSGGYTEAFF
TRBJ2-1 | TRBV7-2 | CASSSPVSRGEQFF
TRBJ2-4 | TRBV12-3/TRBV12-4 | CASSYGLAGGINSGIQYF
TRBJ2-3 | TRBV20-1 | CSAHYGVSTDTQYF
TRBJ1-6 | TRBV20-1 | CSARDSGTGPLHF
TRBJ2-3 | TRBV29-1 | CSVEDPGSGTSTDTQYF
TRBJ2-3 | TRBV11-2 | CASSLTGHTDTQYF
TRBJ2-1 | TRBV7-2 | CASTLILAGRGNEQFF
TRBJ1-1 | TRBV10-3 | CATSPSNRGDTEAFF
TRBJ2-1 | TRBV20-1 | CSARASGGSSYNEQFF
TRBJ2-7 | TRBV20-1 | CSARATGGHYEQYF